The 13 T cell receptor beta chains listed next were all sequenced from one sample in a study of Ad26.COV2.S vaccination and SARS-CoV-2 variants. Treatment specified: some 20 received Ad26.COV2.S at low or high dose, single or two shots; several received placebo; per-sample allocation not given. The investigators took samples on day 63 after the first vaccine or placebo injection. TCRdb keeps only in-frame clones here, not all; method: immunoSEQ multiplex PCR. The sample contains hundreds of thousands of clones, around 92% of which appear only once. The specimen was peripheral blood, collected in a trial of Ad26.COV2.S vaccine versus placebo. The receptors originated from a person aged 18-65 years who received the Ad26.COV2.S COVID-19 vaccine or a placebo.

The V and J genes are TRBV27 and TRBJ1-3, with D uncertain. Germline V lookup: CDR1 MNHEY, CDR2 SMNVEV (reference sequence). Trimming stripped 8 bases from V and 5 bases from J, with 19 bases between. This CDR3 has 15 amino acids. In DNA form, the CDR3 reads TGTGCCAGCGAAGGTCAGCCCGGTCGGCGAAACACCATATATTTT. Translation gives CASEGQPGRRNTIYF.

The rearrangement uses TRBV6-2 or TRBV6-3 and TRBJ2-2; a possible D gene is TRBD1 (5 bases). The V and J ends lost 6 bases and 3 bases respectively, with 17 bases between them. The CDR3 sequence is 16 residues long. Germline CDR1 is MNHEY and CDR2 is SVGEGT. CDR3 coding DNA: TGTGCCAGCAGCCCTCCAGGGAAGCCCGACACCGGGGAGCTGTTTTTT. It codes for CASSPPGKPDTGELFF.

The rearrangement links TRBV7-3 to TRBJ1-1; possible D gene TRBD1, 6 bases. V was pared by 5 bases and J by 2 bases, with 9 bases between. Germline-derived CDR1 and CDR2 are SGHTA and FQGTGA. The CDR3 has 13 residues. Written as DNA, the CDR3 is TGTGCCAGCAGCGGGGACACAAACACTGAAGCTTTCTTT. This sequence encodes CASSGDTNTEAFF.

This clone was seen only a few times. The rearrangement uses TRBV6-5 and TRBJ1-1; D uncertain. The CDR3 runs to 13 residues. The V end was cut by 7 bases, the J end by 1 base, with 10 bases between. Looked up from germline, CDR1 is MNHEY and CDR2 is SVGAGI. CDR3 residues: CASNGIGNTEAFF. CDR3 in DNA: TGTGCCAGCAACGGAATTGGGAACACTGAAGCTTTCTTT.

The gene calls are TRBV6-2 or TRBV6-3 and TRBJ2-5, with D perhaps matching TRBD1 or TRBD2 (6 bases each). Trimming cost V 5 bases and J 0 bases, with 16 bases left between them. This CDR3 contains 16 residues. From germline, CDR1 is MNHEY and CDR2 SVGEGT. The CDR3 DNA is TGTGCCAGCAGTCCCACAGTAGGGGGGTACCAAGAGACCCAGTACTTC. It encodes CASSPTVGGYQETQYF.

The rearrangement links TRBV2 to TRBJ2-2; no firm D call. This CDR3 is built from 15 residues. Germline-derived CDR1 and CDR2 are SNHLY and FYNNEI. The germline V and J ends were trimmed by 4 bases and 1 base, with 10 bases remaining between them. CDR3 bases: TGTGCCAGCAGTGCCTTTAAGGGGAACACCGGGGAGCTGTTTTTT. This sequence encodes CASSAFKGNTGELFF.

This chain connects TRBV10-2 to TRBJ1-2; possibly TRBD1 for D (6 bases). The CDR3 runs 13 residues. CDR1 is WSHSY and CDR2 is SAAADI in the germline V gene. V lost 11 bases and J lost 4, with 17 bases in between. The CDR3 loop reads CAGRPTGRYGYTF. CDR3 sequence (DNA): TGCGCCGGCCGCCCGACAGGCCGCTATGGCTACACCTTC.

The V call is TRBV18, the J call TRBJ2-3; the match to TRBD1 covers 8 bases. J gave up 0 bases and V 2 bases, and 4 bases lay outside the gene matches. The CDR3 has 16 residues. Per the germline V gene, CDR1 is KGHSH and CDR2 is LQKENI. The CDR3 loop is CASSPGRGQSTDTQYF. CDR3 bases: TGTGCCAGCTCACCAGGCAGGGGGCAGAGCACAGATACGCAGTATTTT.

The V and J genes are TRBV6-5 and TRBJ1-1; D call uncertain. The CDR3 contains 13 residues. Trimming pared 4 bases from V and 1 base from J, leaving 7 bases between. Germline CDR1 and CDR2: MNHEY and SVGAGI. CDR3 residues: CASSFNGNTEAFF. Here the CDR3 DNA reads TGTGCCAGCAGTTTTAACGGGAACACTGAAGCTTTCTTT.

This clone was counted only a few times. The J gene is TRBJ2-7, the V gene TRBV18; D not certain. The germline gives CDR1 KGHSH, CDR2 LQKENI. This CDR3 is built from 14 residues. V was shortened by 3 bases and J by 5 bases, with 14 bases between the two germline ends. CDR3 coding DNA: TGTGCCAGCTCACCCCAAGGTTTGTTGCACGAGCAGTACTTC. Encoded protein: CASSPQGLLHEQYF.

The gene calls are TRBV4-2 and TRBJ1-5; D is possibly TRBD1 (6 bases). V lost 0 bases and J lost 9, with 15 bases in between. Germline V CDR1 and CDR2: LGHNA, YNFKEQ. The CDR3 spans 15 residues. CDR3 in DNA: TGTGCCAGCAGCCAAGAGCGGGGGGGGCCAACGCCCCAGCATTTT. Translated, it gives CASSQERGGPTPQHF.

The chain employs TRBV3-1 (or the pseudogene TRBV3-2) and TRBJ1-1; a weak D match, TRBD1 (5 bases). Germline V CDR1 and CDR2: LGHDT, YNNKEL (reference sequence). The V and J ends lost 4 bases and 0 bases respectively, with 12 bases between them. CDR3 size: 15 residues. CDR3 sequence reads: CASSPLGTLNTEAFF. In DNA form, the CDR3 reads TGTGCCAGCAGCCCACTCGGGACTTTGAACACTGAAGCTTTCTTT.

This clone came up a few times. The CDR3 DNA is TGCGCCAGCAGCCAAGATACCGGGAACTACAATGAGCAGTTCTTC. This sequence encodes CASSQDTGNYNEQFF. This chain connects TRBV4-3 to TRBJ2-1, with D perhaps matching TRBD2 (5 bases). Germline CDR1 and CDR2: LGHNA and YSLEER. The CDR3 length is 15 residues. V lost 0 bases and J lost 3, with 9 bases in between.